Below, 21 T cell receptor beta chains from the same sample are listed, as sequenced in a study of T cell responses to AZD1222 COVID-19 vaccine. Using immunoSEQ multiplex PCR, the repertoire was profiled, and TCRdb retains in-frame clones only, with some absent. The repertoire holds 150,000 to 200,000 clones, approximately 90% seen once, with about 4.6% in the top ten. This sample comprised peripheral blood, obtained on day 0 of MenACWY control vaccination. The receptor set was obtained from an adult in good health.

The chain has TRBV24-1 and TRBJ2-5, with 16 positions matching TRBD2. The CDR3 covers 17 residues. The V gene's germline CDR1 is KGHDR and CDR2 SFDVKD. V dropped 10 bases and J dropped 4; count of bases not matched to a gene: 11. The DNA of the CDR3 is TGTGCCACTTCTCCCGGGACTAGCGGGAGGGCCGGAGAGACCCAGTACTTC. Translating it yields CATSPGTSGRAGETQYF.

The chain uses TRBV6-2 or TRBV6-3 and TRBJ2-7, with D perhaps matching TRBD1 (6 bases). Per germline, CDR1 MNHEY and CDR2 SVGEGT. V lost 4 bases and J lost 2, with 18 bases in between. The CDR3 has 16 residues. The DNA for the CDR3 is TGTGCCAGCAGTTTAAGTCGGGACACTCAGGCCTACGAGCAGTACTTC. Its translation is CASSLSRDTQAYEQYF.

The J gene is TRBJ1-6, the V gene TRBV7-2, with TRBD1 as a possible D gene (5 bases). The CDR3 is made up of 13 amino acids. Trimming took off 6 bases at V and 10 bases at J, with 13 bases between the two ends. Germline CDR1 SGHTA, CDR2 FQGNSA. The CDR3 nucleotides are TGTGCCAGCAGGGGTGGGGGGGGATCACCCCTCCACTTT. Translation gives CASRGGGGSPLHF.

This clone was recorded once. V is TRBV28 and J is TRBJ1-4, with 8 bases identical to TRBD1. The ends lost 5 bases at V and 6 bases at J; junction bases unmatched: 8. Per germline, CDR1 MDHEN and CDR2 SYDVKM. CDR3 length equals 15 residues. The CDR3, as DNA: TGTGCCAGCAGTCTGACAGGGGTGGCCGATGAAAAACTGTTTTTT. Its translation: CASSLTGVADEKLFF. Based on the CDR3 plus reference TRBV28 and TRBJ1-4, the full variable domain is DVKVTQSSRYLVKRTGEKVFLECVQDMDHENMFWYRQDPGLGLRLIYFSYDVKMKEKGDIPEGYSVSREKKERFSLILESASTNQTSMYLCASSLTGVADEKLFFGSGTQLSVL.

The chain is built from TRBV11-2 and TRBJ2-5, with 7 bases that match TRBD1. With 4 bases clipped from V and 3 bases from J, the junction kept 5 bases outside the gene matches. There are 14 residues in the CDR3. The V gene's germline CDR1 is SGHAT and CDR2 FQNNGV. CDR3 protein: CASSSGQTKETQYF. The CDR3 nucleotides read TGTGCCAGCAGCTCGGGACAGACTAAAGAGACCCAGTACTTC.

The chain recombines TRBV7-9 with TRBJ1-4; maybe TRBD1 (5 bases). Germline assignment: CDR1 SEHNR and CDR2 FQNEAQ (reference sequence). The CDR3 consists of 19 residues. The V end was cut by 1 base, the J end by 0 bases, with 18 bases between. CDR3 sequence: CASSLGRDFSLATNEKLFF. CDR3 nucleotide sequence: TGTGCCAGCAGCTTAGGACGGGACTTCTCCCTAGCAACTAATGAAAAACTGTTTTTT.

J is TRBJ2-7 and V is TRBV19; the match to TRBD1 covers 10 bases. V dropped 6 bases and J dropped 7; count of bases not matched to a gene: 6. The germline V gene encodes CDR1 LNHDA and CDR2 SQIVND (reference sequence). This CDR3 has 13 residues. This CDR3 is CASSRDRGSEQYF. CDR3 in DNA: TGTGCCAGTAGCCGGGACAGGGGTTCTGAGCAGTACTTC.

The J gene is TRBJ1-2, the V gene TRBV11-2; D unresolved. From germline, CDR1 is SGHAT and CDR2 FQNNGV. Trimming took off 3 bases at V and 2 bases at J, with 10 bases between the two ends. CDR3 length equals 14 residues. CDR3 coding DNA: TGTGCCAGCAGCTTTTTGAATGCAAACTATGGCTACACCTTC. This encodes CASSFLNANYGYTF. Complete variable domain (other parts from reference TRBV11-2 and TRBJ1-2): EAGVAQSPRYKIIEKRQSVAFWCNPISGHATLYWYQQILGQGPKLLIQFQNNGVVDDSQLPKDRFSAERLKGVDSTLKIQPAKLEDSAVYLCASSFLNANYGYTFGSGTRLTVV.

The chain employs TRBV7-8 and TRBJ1-5, with TRBD1 matching over 8 bases. This CDR3 is 16 amino acids long. Germline CDR1 reads SGHVS; CDR2 reads FQNEAQ. With V trimmed by 0 bases and J by 2 bases, 3 bases remained unmatched. CDR3 protein: CASSLAQGAGNQPQHF. The DNA of the CDR3 is TGTGCCAGCAGCTTAGCCCAGGGGGCTGGCAATCAGCCCCAGCATTTT.

This chain uses TRBV7-8 with TRBJ2-7, with TRBD2 matching 7 bases. V shed 5 bases, J shed 0 bases, and the junction held 10 bases outside the gene matches. CDR3 length: 16 amino acids. The V gene's germline CDR1 is SGHVS and CDR2 FQNEAQ. Written as DNA, the CDR3 is TGTGCCAGCAGCAGCAAAGGGGAGGGGTACTCCTACGAGCAGTACTTC. This sequence encodes CASSSKGEGYSYEQYF.

The chain has TRBV13 and TRBJ2-3; no clear D. The CDR3 runs to 16 residues. Trimming stripped 4 bases from V and 1 base from J, with 15 bases between. Germline values: CDR1 PRHDT, CDR2 FYEKMQ (reference sequence). Here the CDR3 reads CASSYNLESGTDTQYF. The CDR3 DNA sequence: TGTGCCAGCAGCTACAATCTGGAGTCCGGCACAGATACGCAGTATTTT.

The CDR3 DNA follows: TGTGCCAGTAGTATAGATTCGGTCCTTAGAGATACGCAGTATTTT. Translated: CASSIDSVLRDTQYF. V is TRBV19 and J is TRBJ2-3; D gene uncertain. CDR3 length equals 15 residues. Germline V gene data show CDR1 as LNHDA and CDR2 as SQIVND (reference sequence). The V gene lost 0 bases and the J gene lost 5 bases, with 12 bases spanning the gap.

The V and J genes are TRBV9 and TRBJ1-1; D may be TRBD1 (6 bases). The CDR3 is 14 amino acids. From germline, CDR1 is SGDLS and CDR2 YYNGEE. Trimming left V 4 bases short and J 0 bases short, with 10 bases between. In nucleotides, the CDR3 is TGTGCCAGCAGCTCAGGGGTGTTGAACACTGAAGCTTTCTTT. Protein sequence: CASSSGVLNTEAFF.

The rearrangement joins TRBV9 to TRBJ2-5; no definite D call. V shed 0 bases and J shed 0 bases, with 9 bases lying between them. In germline, CDR1 is SGDLS, CDR2 YYNGEE. This CDR3 contains 15 residues. The CDR3 spells CASSVEESYQETQYF. In DNA, the CDR3 is TGTGCCAGCAGCGTAGAAGAAAGCTACCAAGAGACCCAGTACTTC.

The chain is built from TRBV10-3 and TRBJ1-2; the D is unclear. Deletions cut 5 bases from V and 2 bases from J, with 3 bases between. From germline, CDR1 is ENHRY and CDR2 SYGVKD. The CDR3 has 11 residues. CDR3 sequence (DNA): TGTGCCATCAGTTACAACTATGGCTACACCTTC. This encodes CAISYNYGYTF.

V usage is TRBV3-1 (or the pseudogene TRBV3-2) and J usage is TRBJ1-6; 7 bases line up with TRBD1. From germline, CDR1 is LGHDT and CDR2 YNNKEL (reference sequence). J gave up 10 bases and V 0 bases, and 3 bases lay outside the gene matches. This CDR3 is built from 14 residues. In DNA, the CDR3 is TGTGCCAGCAGCCAAGAGACAGGGCGATCACCCCTCCACTTT. As protein: CASSQETGRSPLHF.

CDR3 region: CASSQIAGGWTEAFF. In nucleotides, the CDR3 is TGTGCCAGCAGCCAGATTGCAGGGGGTTGGACTGAAGCTTTCTTT. The rearrangement joins TRBV3-1 (or the pseudogene TRBV3-2) to TRBJ1-1; 7 nucleotides agree with TRBD1. Germline-derived CDR1 and CDR2 are LGHDT and YNNKEL (reference sequence). The CDR3 length is 15 residues. V shed 3 bases, J shed 5 bases, and the junction held 9 bases outside the gene matches.

CDR3 in DNA: TGTGCCAGCAGCTTAGGGGACAGGGTGTCGCCCCTCCACTTT. Protein sequence: CASSLGDRVSPLHF. The chain has TRBV7-2 and TRBJ1-6; 9 bases are shared with TRBD1. The CDR3 covers 14 residues. The V and J ends lost 1 base and 13 bases, in that order; junction bases with no gene match: 5. CDR1 and CDR2 from the germline V gene are SGHTA and FQGNSA.

The gene calls are TRBV6-5 and TRBJ1-1, with D unresolved. Trimming took 2 bases from V and 2 from J, leaving 15 bases between them. The CDR3 runs 16 residues. Germline CDR1 and CDR2: MNHEY and SVGAGI. CDR3 loop: CASSYALGKTNTEAFF. DNA for the CDR3: TGTGCCAGCAGTTACGCCCTAGGGAAGACTAACACTGAAGCTTTCTTT.

The rearrangement joins TRBV19 to TRBJ2-7; D gene ambiguous. Germline CDR1 is LNHDA and CDR2 is SQIVND (reference sequence). CDR3 length: 16 residues. The germline V and J ends were trimmed by 2 bases and 4 bases, with 18 bases remaining between them. CDR3 nucleotide sequence: TGTGCCAGTAGTATATCTCAGGCCTTGGGTGGGTACGAGCAGTACTTC. It translates to CASSISQALGGYEQYF.

The DNA for the CDR3 is TGTGCCAGTAGTAGGGGACTAAATACCGGGGAGCTGTTTTTT. Its protein is CASSRGLNTGELFF. The rearrangement links TRBV19 to TRBJ2-2, with TRBD2 matching over 7 bases. CDR1 and CDR2 from the germline V gene are LNHDA and SQIVND (reference sequence). V was pared by 4 bases and J by 5 bases, with 4 bases of the junction left unmatched. CDR3 length: 14 amino acids.